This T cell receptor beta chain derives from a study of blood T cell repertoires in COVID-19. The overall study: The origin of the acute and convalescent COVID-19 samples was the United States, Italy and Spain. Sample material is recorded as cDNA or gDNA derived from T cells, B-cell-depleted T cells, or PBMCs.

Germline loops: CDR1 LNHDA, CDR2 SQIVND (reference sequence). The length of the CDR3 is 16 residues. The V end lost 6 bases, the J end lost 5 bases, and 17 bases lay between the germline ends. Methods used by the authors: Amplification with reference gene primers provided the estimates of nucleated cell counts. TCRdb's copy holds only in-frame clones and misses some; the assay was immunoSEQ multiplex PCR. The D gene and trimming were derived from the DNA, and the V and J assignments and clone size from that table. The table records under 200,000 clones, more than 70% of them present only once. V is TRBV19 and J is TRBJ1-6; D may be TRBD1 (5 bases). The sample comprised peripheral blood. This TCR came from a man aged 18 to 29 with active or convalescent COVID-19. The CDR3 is CASSQGVRTNNSPLHF. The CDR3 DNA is TGTGCCAGTAGCCAAGGGGTGAGGACAAATAATTCACCCCTCCACTTT.